This T cell receptor beta chain was obtained from a study of identical twins. Comment on this clonotype: The antigen remains unidentified.

V lost 3 bases, J lost 1 base, and 9 bases lay in between. Germline CDR1 reads ENHRY; CDR2 reads SYGVKD. The CDR3 length is 14 residues. TCRdb redid the calling of the 5' RACE reads with MiXCR, one entry per CDR3 protein. Of about 210,000 distinct CDR3 sequences detected, over 8% appear once; the ten largest clones hold over 4.5%. Whole-study results and caveats: Findings came from cross-sectional statistics, without long-term follow-up of donors. Sequences that were out-of-frame, alpha and twin-shared displayed an excess of low generation probability.

The specimen sequenced was memory (CD45RO+) T cells sorted from blood. V gene TRBV10-3 combines with J gene TRBJ1-1, with D possibly TRBD1 on 5 matching bases. The receptor was isolated from a woman in her late teens or twenties in good health. CDR3 sequence: CAISEGTRNTEAFF. The CDR3 nucleotides are TGTGCCATCAGTGAAGGGACGAGGAACACTGAAGCTTTCTTT.